The 28 T cell receptor beta chains presented below share a single source sample, sequenced in a study of cytomegalovirus exposure and HLA in healthy donors. In the PCR, 60 Vbeta and 13 Jbeta primers were used. Produced via immunoSEQ multiplex PCR; TCRdb's table is partial and in-frame only. The sample consists of roughly 93,000 clones, 76% of them appearing once. Sequenced: PBMCs. The receptors come from a middle-aged man in good health and CMV-seronegative.

This clone was seen more than once but under ten times. The rearrangement joins TRBV21-1 to TRBJ1-1; TRBD1, the table's D call, was not compared with the DNA. TRBV21-1 is a pseudogene locus. This CDR3 comprises 13 residues. The CDR3: CASSDRGPAEAFF. CDR3 coding DNA: TGTGCCAGCAGCGACAGGGGGCCTGCTGAAGCTTTCTTT.

This chain uses TRBV28 with TRBJ2-6; TRBD1 is a possible D gene (5 bases). V lost 3 bases and J 1 base, leaving 16 bases between the germline ends. CDR1 MDHEN and CDR2 SYDVKM come from the germline V gene. The CDR3 loop spans 18 amino acids. CDR3 region: CASSLGREVSSGANVLTF. Written as DNA, the CDR3 is TGTGCCAGCAGTTTGGGCAGGGAAGTTAGTTCTGGGGCCAACGTCCTGACTTTC.

This chain joins TRBV4-3 and TRBJ1-6; 7 nucleotides agree with TRBD1. V lost 0 bases, J lost 0 bases, and 8 bases stayed unmatched. This CDR3 has 19 residues. Germline V gene lookup returns CDR1 LGHNA and CDR2 YSLEER. CDR3 bases: TGCGCCAGCAGCCAAGATAGGCAGGGGGTGAGCTCCTATAATTCACCCCTCCACTTT. Translation gives CASSQDRQGVSSYNSPLHF.

CDR3 amino acids: CASSEATGVGSNQPQHF. The CDR3 region has the DNA TGTGCCAGCAGTGAAGCGACAGGGGTAGGAAGCAATCAGCCCCAGCATTTT. J is TRBJ1-5 and V is TRBV6-1, with TRBD1 matching 8 bases. This CDR3 has 17 amino acids. V shed 0 bases and J 1 base; nucleotides not matched to a gene: 5. CDR1 is MNHNS, CDR2 SASEGT, per germline.

The rearrangement links TRBV7-2 to TRBJ2-4; D is perhaps TRBD2 (6 bases). The CDR3 loop spans 14 amino acids. Germline values: CDR1 SGHTA, CDR2 FQGNSA. Deletions cut 6 bases from V and 1 base from J, with 10 bases between. The CDR3 is CASRDGGAKNIQYF. The CDR3 coding sequence is TGTGCCAGCAGAGACGGGGGTGCCAAAAACATTCAGTACTTC.

The J gene is TRBJ2-2, the V gene TRBV28; 7 bases are a match to TRBD2. From germline, CDR1 is MDHEN and CDR2 SYDVKM. The CDR3 contains 12 residues. CDR3 protein: CVTGGNTGELFF. Written as DNA, the CDR3 is TGTGTCACGGGGGGGAACACCGGGGAGCTGTTTTTT.

This sequence joins TRBV6-1 and TRBJ2-5; TRBD2 is a possible D gene (7 bases). Germline assignment: CDR1 MNHNS and CDR2 SASEGT. The CDR3 is made up of 15 amino acids. V lost 8 bases to trimming and J lost 3 bases, with 19 bases between them. CDR3 sequence reads: CASCRGGGLEETQYF. CDR3 sequence (DNA): TGTGCCAGCTGTCGGGGCGGGGGCCTAGAAGAGACCCAGTACTTC.

This chain connects TRBV27 to TRBJ2-5; 12 positions match TRBD1. Germline V lookup: CDR1 MNHEY, CDR2 SMNVEV (reference sequence). Trimming at V came to 3 bases and at J to 5 bases, leaving 4 bases not matched to a gene. The CDR3 consists of 15 residues. DNA for the CDR3: TGTGCCAGCAGTTTCGGGACAGGGGGCGTCGAGACCCAGTACTTC. Amino acid sequence: CASSFGTGGVETQYF.

The chain recombines TRBV4-3 with TRBJ1-4, with 9 bases aligning to TRBD1. The CDR3 has 16 residues. The J segment lost 7 bases and the V segment lost 1 base, leaving 7 bases of the junction unmatched. Germline values: CDR1 LGHNA, CDR2 YSLEER. The CDR3 region has the DNA TGCGCCAGCAGCCAAGTTTCGAGACAGGGGGGTGAAAAACTGTTTTTT. Protein sequence: CASSQVSRQGGEKLFF.

The gene calls are TRBV5-6 and TRBJ1-2, with a tentative D call TRBD1 (6 bases). Germline V gene data show CDR1 as SGHDT and CDR2 as YYEEEE. The length of the CDR3 is 13 residues. V lost 6 bases to trimming and J lost 0 bases, with 9 bases between them. The CDR3 region is CASNNRANYGYTF. In nucleotides, the CDR3 is TGTGCCAGCAACAACAGGGCTAACTATGGCTACACCTTC.

This chain links TRBV6-5 with TRBJ2-7, with 7 bases matching TRBD2. V was pared by 4 bases and J by 0 bases, with 3 bases of the junction left unmatched. The CDR3 consists of 14 residues. Germline-derived CDR1 and CDR2 are MNHEY and SVGAGI. The CDR3 region is CASSSGGTSYEQYF. The CDR3 DNA reads as TGTGCCAGCAGTTCCGGGGGGACCTCCTACGAGCAGTACTTC.

V is TRBV5-1 and J is TRBJ1-1; TRBD1 matches 7 bases. The CDR3 covers 13 residues. The germline V gene encodes CDR1 SGHRS and CDR2 YFSETQ. V gave up 4 bases and J gave up 3 bases; unmatched junction bases: 3. The CDR3 loop reads CASSLDRDTEAFF. The CDR3 coding sequence is TGCGCCAGCAGCCTCGACAGGGACACTGAAGCTTTCTTT. Combining the CDR3 with reference TRBV5-1 and TRBJ1-1 gives the whole variable domain KAGVTQTPRYLIKTRGQQVTLSCSPISGHRSVSWYQQTPGQGLQFLFEYFSETQRNKGNFPGRFSGRQFSNSRSEMNVSTLELGDSALYLCASSLDRDTEAFFGQGTRLTVV.

V gene TRBV7-2 combines with J gene TRBJ1-1; D possibly corresponds to TRBD1 (5 bases). Germline CDR1 is SGHTA and CDR2 is FQGNSA. Trimming took off 5 bases at V and 10 bases at J, with 17 bases between the two ends. This CDR3 region has 13 residues. The CDR3 here is CASSPGKGWLAFF. The CDR3 DNA is TGTGCCAGCAGCCCAGGGAAGGGTTGGCTAGCTTTCTTT.

CDR3 sequence (DNA): TGTGCCAGCAGTTTTTCCGGGGGGCAGCAAGAGACCCAGTACTTC. Amino acids: CASSFSGGQQETQYF. V and J are TRBV28 and TRBJ2-5, with TRBD2 as a possible D gene (7 bases). V lost 3 bases and J lost 2, with 13 bases in between. CDR1 and CDR2 (germline): MDHEN, SYDVKM. The CDR3 is made up of 15 amino acids.

The V call is TRBV6-4, the J call TRBJ2-1, with 10 bases aligning to TRBD1. The V gene end was trimmed by 6 bases and the J gene end by 9 bases; junction bases not matched to a gene: 8. CDR3 length equals 14 residues. Looked up from germline, CDR1 is MRHNA and CDR2 is SNTAGT. The CDR3 sequence: CASSETGGSGEQFF. For the CDR3, the DNA is TGTGCCAGCAGCGAGACAGGGGGCTCAGGTGAGCAGTTCTTC.

A remark on this clone: A junction boundary mismatches the germline segment, possibly from a read error. The CDR3 region is CTSSSRGGNQPQHF. As DNA, the CDR3 is TGTACCAGCAGCTCCAGGGGCGGGAATCAGCCCCAGCATTTT. The chain combines TRBV7-9 with TRBJ1-5; D is perhaps TRBD1 (6 bases). Germline V CDR1 and CDR2: SEHNR, FQNEAQ (reference sequence). The CDR3 spans 14 residues. The complete variable domain, with remaining parts taken from reference TRBV7-9 and TRBJ1-5, reads DTGVSQNPRHKITKRGQNVTFRCDPISEHNRLYWYRQTLGQGPEFLTYFQNEAQLEKSRLLSDRFSAERPKGSFSTLEIQRTEQGDSAMYLCTSSSRGGNQPQHFGDGTRLSIL.

This chain uses TRBV6-6 with TRBJ2-7, with 11 positions matching TRBD1. V shed 2 bases, J shed 3 bases, and the junction held 3 bases outside the gene matches. The germline CDR1 and CDR2 sequences are MNHNY and SVGAGI (reference sequence). The CDR3 has 15 residues. The CDR3 bases are TGTGCCAGCAGTTACACGGGGACAGGGGGCTACGAGCAGTACTTC. It encodes CASSYTGTGGYEQYF.

The chain couples TRBV4-3 to TRBJ1-1; D is ambiguous. The CDR3 covers 15 residues. V was cut by 0 bases and J by 0 bases, with 8 bases left in between. CDR1 and CDR2 from the germline V gene are LGHNA and YSLEER. CDR3 amino acids: CASSQEAGMNTEAFF. Here the CDR3 DNA reads TGCGCCAGCAGCCAAGAAGCCGGTATGAACACTGAAGCTTTCTTT.

The rearrangement links TRBV10-1 to TRBJ2-3, with 9 bases aligning to TRBD1. In germline, CDR1 is WNHNN, CDR2 SYGVQD (reference sequence). This CDR3 contains 13 residues. The ends lost 8 bases at V and 3 bases at J; junction bases unmatched: 3. The CDR3 here is CASGDRVTDTQYF. The CDR3 DNA follows: TGCGCCAGCGGGGACAGGGTAACAGATACGCAGTATTTT.

This rearrangement joins TRBV7-3 to TRBJ2-6, with D perhaps matching TRBD2 (5 bases). The CDR3 is 19 amino acids. Germline V gene sequence: CDR1 SGHTA, CDR2 FQGTGA. Trimming removed 3 bases from V and 0 bases from J, with 18 bases in between. The CDR3 bases are TGTGCCAGCAGCTTCTTTTTTTTGACGGGGAGCTCTGGGGCCAACGTCCTGACTTTC. It encodes CASSFFFLTGSSGANVLTF.

This clone was observed a few times. The rearrangement joins TRBV7-7 to TRBJ2-2; weak D call: TRBD1 (5 bases). The CDR3 runs 14 residues. V lost 3 bases, J lost 5 bases, and 10 bases lay in between. Germline-derived CDR1 and CDR2 are SSHAT and FNYEAQ (reference sequence). This CDR3 is CASSFRVGTGELFF. DNA for the CDR3: TGTGCCAGCAGCTTCAGGGTGGGGACCGGGGAGCTGTTTTTT.

The chain couples TRBV6-1 to TRBJ2-7; 7 bases are a match to TRBD1. The ends lost 8 bases at V and 3 bases at J; junction bases unmatched: 10. The CDR3 contains 14 residues. Germline values: CDR1 MNHNS, CDR2 SASEGT. The CDR3 spells CASRVRAGGYEQYF. The CDR3 DNA follows: TGTGCCAGCCGTGTAAGAGCAGGGGGCTACGAGCAGTACTTC.

This chain links TRBV7-2 with TRBJ2-7; a weak D match, TRBD2 (7 bases). Trimming took 3 bases from V and 3 from J, leaving 15 bases between them. CDR1 SGHTA and CDR2 FQGNSA come from the germline V gene. This CDR3 spans 15 amino acids. CDR3 DNA: TGTGCCAGCAGCTTTCAGGGAGGGGGGTTCTACGAGCAGTACTTC. Amino acids: CASSFQGGGFYEQYF.

The chain combines TRBV5-1 with TRBJ2-5, with no clear D. The J call may be wrong; the DNA end is better matched by TRBJ2-7. The CDR3 extends over 14 amino acids. Germline CDR1 and CDR2: SGHRS and YFSETQ. CDR3 amino acids: CASSLQQSSYEQYF. In nucleotides, the CDR3 is TGCGCCAGCAGCTTGCAACAGAGCTCCTACGAGCAGTACTTC.

This chain uses TRBV5-4 with TRBJ2-7; 8 bases align to TRBD2. The CDR3 length is 15 residues. Germline lookup yields CDR1 SGHNT and CDR2 YYREEE (reference sequence). V dropped 3 bases and J dropped 2; count of bases not matched to a gene: 7. CDR3 protein: CASSWKIAGPYEQYF. In nucleotides, the CDR3 is TGTGCCAGCAGCTGGAAAATAGCGGGGCCCTACGAGCAGTACTTC.

This clone came up a few times. This chain uses TRBV6-1 with TRBJ2-7; 8 bases agree with TRBD2. This CDR3 is 15 amino acids long. Germline CDR1 and CDR2: MNHNS and SASEGT. The trim removed 1 base at V and 4 bases at J, leaving 6 bases unmatched. Here the CDR3 reads CASSEGVSGGYEQYF. CDR3 sequence (DNA): TGTGCCAGCAGTGAAGGAGTCAGCGGGGGTTACGAGCAGTACTTC.

Comment on this clone: Within the sample, other DNA sequences also encode this same CDR3. This chain uses TRBV12-5 with TRBJ2-2, with D unresolved. Germline CDR1 and CDR2: LGHNT and FRNRAP. The CDR3 is 13 amino acids. V gave up 5 bases and J gave up 4 bases, with 8 bases separating them. The CDR3 DNA is TGTGCTAGTGGTCACCCAGGCACCGGGGAGCTGTTTTTT. This sequence encodes CASGHPGTGELFF.

The chain employs TRBV4-2 and TRBJ1-2, with unresolved D. This CDR3 contains 13 residues. The V gene lost 0 bases and the J gene lost 8 bases, with 10 bases spanning the gap. Germline assignment: CDR1 LGHNA and CDR2 YNFKEQ. Written as DNA, the CDR3 is TGTGCCAGCAGCCAAGATAGAGGGTTGGGCTACACCTTC. Translated: CASSQDRGLGYTF.